The clone carrying this T cell receptor beta chain was recorded only once. These data belong to a study of blood T cell repertoires in COVID-19. Trimming took 4 bases from V and 0 from J, leaving 14 bases between them. This CDR3 is 17 amino acids long. From germline, CDR1 is SGHDT and CDR2 YYEEEE. TCRdb keeps only in-frame clones here, not all; method: immunoSEQ multiplex PCR. In the table there are about 220,000 clones, just over 85% of which are singletons. Sequenced input: peripheral blood. The sequence was obtained from a man in his thirties or forties who had recovered from COVID-19. The chain carries TRBV5-6 and TRBJ1-6; TRBD1 is a possible D gene (6 bases). Here the CDR3 DNA reads TGTGCCAGCAGCCTAGGGGGTCCGAGCTCCTATAATTCACCCCTCCACTTT. It specifies CASSLGGPSSYNSPLHF.